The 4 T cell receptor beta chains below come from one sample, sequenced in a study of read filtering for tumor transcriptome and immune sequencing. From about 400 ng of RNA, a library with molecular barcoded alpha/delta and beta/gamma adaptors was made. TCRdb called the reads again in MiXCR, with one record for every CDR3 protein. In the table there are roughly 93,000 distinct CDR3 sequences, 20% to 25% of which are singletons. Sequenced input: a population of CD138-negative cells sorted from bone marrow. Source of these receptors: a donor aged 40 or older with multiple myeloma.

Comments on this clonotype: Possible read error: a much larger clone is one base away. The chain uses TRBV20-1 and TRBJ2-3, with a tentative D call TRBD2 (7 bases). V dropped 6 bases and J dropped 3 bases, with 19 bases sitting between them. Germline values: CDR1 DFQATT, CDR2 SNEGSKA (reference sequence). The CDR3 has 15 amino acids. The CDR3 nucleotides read TGCAGTGCCGACGAGGGGGGGCCGGCTACAGATACGCAGTATTTT. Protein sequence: CSADEGGPATDTQYF.

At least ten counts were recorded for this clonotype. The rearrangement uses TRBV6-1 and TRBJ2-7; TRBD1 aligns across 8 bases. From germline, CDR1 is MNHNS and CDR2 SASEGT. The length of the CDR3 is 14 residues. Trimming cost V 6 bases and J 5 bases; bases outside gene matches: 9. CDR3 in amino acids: CASSKQGVFDEQYF. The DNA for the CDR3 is TGTGCCAGCAGCAAACAGGGGGTATTCGACGAGCAGTACTTC.

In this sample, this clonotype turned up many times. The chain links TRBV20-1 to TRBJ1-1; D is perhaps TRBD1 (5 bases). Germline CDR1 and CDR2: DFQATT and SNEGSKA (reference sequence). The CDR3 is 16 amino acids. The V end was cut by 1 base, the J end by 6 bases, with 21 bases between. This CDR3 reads CSARVGVYGGIPEAFF. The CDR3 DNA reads TGCAGTGCTAGAGTGGGAGTTTACGGGGGAATTCCTGAAGCTTTCTTT.

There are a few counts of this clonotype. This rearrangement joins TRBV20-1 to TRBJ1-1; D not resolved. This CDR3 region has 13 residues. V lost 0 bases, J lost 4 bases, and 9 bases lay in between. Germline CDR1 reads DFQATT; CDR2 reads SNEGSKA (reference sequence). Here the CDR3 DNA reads TGCAGTGCTAGAGATCCACGAGGCACTGAAGCTTTCTTT. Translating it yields CSARDPRGTEAFF.